The 23 T cell receptor beta chains reported below all come from one sample, sequenced in a study of T cells in Graves' hyperthyroidism and ophthalmopathy. TCR beta CDR3 regions were amplified from RNA transcripts. First-round RT-PCR of the TCR CDR3 relied on the HTBI primer set. TCRdb redid the calling of the multiplex PCR reads with MiXCR, one entry per CDR3 protein. The repertoire holds approximately 300,000 distinct CDR3 sequences, about 15% seen once, with 33% in the top ten. Sequencing was carried out using blood. These receptors all come from a man aged 25-40 years with Graves' hyperthyroidism.

This clonotype was detected ten times or more. This chain connects TRBV7-9 to TRBJ2-5; D is undetermined. There are 13 residues in the CDR3. The V end lost 2 bases, the J end lost 4 bases, and 8 bases lay between the germline ends. The germline gives CDR1 SEHNR, CDR2 FQNEAQ (reference sequence). The CDR3 is CASSLPAGETQYF. The DNA for the CDR3 is TGTGCCAGCAGCTTACCGGCCGGAGAGACCCAGTACTTC.

This chain links TRBV27 with TRBJ2-7, with a possible D match to TRBD1 (6 bases). Germline V lookup: CDR1 MNHEY, CDR2 SMNVEV (reference sequence). V was pared by 6 bases and J by 7 bases, with 16 bases between. The CDR3 is 13 amino acids. The chain's CDR3 is CASRDRSFREQYF. The CDR3 DNA sequence: TGTGCCAGCAGGGACAGATCCTTTAGGGAGCAGTACTTC.

This clonotype was seen many times. The chain uses TRBV2 and TRBJ1-5, with D uncertain. CDR1 and CDR2 (germline): SNHLY, FYNNEI. The CDR3 extends over 15 amino acids. V lost 8 bases to trimming and J lost 3 bases, with 17 bases between them. As DNA, the CDR3 is TGTGCCAGCGGTAGAATTGGGCAGTTCAATCAGCCCCAGCATTTT. As protein: CASGRIGQFNQPQHF.

This clonotype was counted many times. V gene TRBV29-1 combines with J gene TRBJ2-1; D is ambiguous. V lost 4 bases, J lost 0 bases, and 10 bases lay in between. The CDR3 has 14 residues. Germline CDR1 and CDR2: SQVTM and ANQGSEA. DNA for the CDR3: TGCAGCGTTGTACAGCCGAGCTCCTACAATGAGCAGTTCTTC. Residues: CSVVQPSSYNEQFF.

The chain employs TRBV30 and TRBJ2-3; a weak D match, TRBD1 (6 bases). The CDR3 contains 13 residues. Germline values: CDR1 GTSNPN, CDR2 SVGIG (reference sequence). V lost 5 bases, J lost 3 bases, and 12 bases lay in between. The CDR3 region has the DNA TGTGCCTGGGGCGGGCAGGGGACAGATACGCAGTATTTT. It translates to CAWGGQGTDTQYF.

This clonotype occurred many times. This chain links TRBV12-3 or TRBV12-4 with TRBJ2-3; D perhaps matches TRBD2 (6 bases). V was cut by 6 bases and J by 5 bases, with 15 bases left in between. This CDR3 is 14 amino acids long. DNA of the CDR3: TGTGCCAGCAGGGAGGGACTTTCGAGAGATACGCAGTATTTT. Translating it yields CASREGLSRDTQYF.

This clonotype has ten or more counts. The J gene is TRBJ2-7, the V gene TRBV5-1, with 7 bases aligning to TRBD1. CDR3 length equals 14 residues. Germline V CDR1 and CDR2: SGHRS, YFSETQ. V shed 4 bases, J shed 5 bases, and the junction held 9 bases outside the gene matches. CDR3 sequence: CASSPVDRDDEQYF. In DNA, the CDR3 is TGCGCCAGCAGCCCAGTCGACAGGGACGACGAGCAGTACTTC.

This chain links TRBV6-1 with TRBJ2-3; TRBD1 agrees at 12 bases. The CDR3 consists of 16 residues. Germline values: CDR1 MNHNS, CDR2 SASEGT. Unmatched junction bases numbered 8, after V lost 5 bases and J lost 5 bases. As DNA, the CDR3 is TGTGCCAGCAGTTCCTTAGGGACAGGGGGCGTAGATACGCAGTATTTT. Amino acids: CASSSLGTGGVDTQYF.

This clonotype was recorded many times. The V and J genes are TRBV5-1 and TRBJ2-5, with D perhaps matching TRBD1 or TRBD2 (6 bases each). Germline V gene lookup returns CDR1 SGHRS and CDR2 YFSETQ. The ends were cut back, 4 bases at V and 5 bases at J, with 15 bases in the middle. The CDR3 is 14 residues long. The CDR3 DNA reads TGCGCCAGCAGCCCGTGGGGGGCGGACGAGACCCAGTACTTC. Translation gives CASSPWGADETQYF.

This clonotype was seen only a few times. The chain links TRBV29-1 to TRBJ2-1; 9 bases match TRBD1. From germline, CDR1 is SQVTM and CDR2 ANQGSEA. This CDR3 has 13 amino acids. The trim removed 7 bases at V and 6 bases at J, leaving 7 bases unmatched. CDR3 protein: CSAGQGFINEQFF. Here the CDR3 DNA reads TGCAGCGCCGGACAGGGGTTCATCAATGAGCAGTTCTTC.

There are many counts of this clonotype. The chain carries TRBV18 and TRBJ1-3; weak D call: TRBD1 (5 bases). Germline V gives CDR1 KGHSH, CDR2 LQKENI. The CDR3 contains 12 residues. V was cut by 3 bases and J by 7 bases, with 7 bases left in between. The CDR3 sequence: CASSPEGNTIYF. CDR3 in DNA: TGTGCCAGCTCACCGGAGGGGAACACCATATATTTT.

The rearrangement uses TRBV19 and TRBJ1-6, with 8 bases lining up with TRBD1. V lost 7 bases to trimming and J lost 10 bases; unmatched junction nucleotides: 9. This CDR3 spans 14 amino acids. Germline assignment: CDR1 LNHDA and CDR2 SQIVND (reference sequence). The DNA of the CDR3 is TGTGCCAGTACTCGAGACAGGGGTTTATCACCCCTCCACTTT. This translates into CASTRDRGLSPLHF.

V is TRBV28 and J is TRBJ2-7; TRBD1 aligns across 11 bases. The CDR3 runs to 13 residues. Germline V gives CDR1 MDHEN, CDR2 SYDVKM. V shed 6 bases and J 6 bases; nucleotides not matched to a gene: 4. CDR3 DNA: TGTGCCAGCAGGACCGGGACAGGGGGCGAGCAGTACTTC. It translates to CASRTGTGGEQYF.

V and J are TRBV4-1 and TRBJ2-7; D unclear. Trimming removed 0 bases at V and 1 base at J, with 10 bases between. Per germline, CDR1 MGHRA and CDR2 YSYEKL. The CDR3 sequence is 15 residues long. The DNA of the CDR3 is TGCGCCAGCAGCCAAGAAAGGACGGGTTCCTACGAGCAGTACTTC. Translated, it gives CASSQERTGSYEQYF.

This clonotype has a count of ten or more. This chain uses TRBV5-8 with TRBJ2-5, with TRBD1 identical over 7 bases. J was trimmed by 5 bases and V by 0 bases; bases with no gene match: 4. The CDR3 has 14 amino acids. Per the germline V gene, CDR1 is SGHTS and CDR2 is YDEGEE. CDR3 region: CASSLEGGLETQYF. CDR3 DNA sequence: TGTGCCAGCAGCTTGGAAGGGGGCTTGGAGACCCAGTACTTC.

This clonotype was detected ten times or more. The J gene is TRBJ2-5, the V gene TRBV10-3; 9 bases line up with TRBD2. Per germline, CDR1 ENHRY and CDR2 SYGVKD. This CDR3 is built from 19 residues. With 6 bases clipped from V and 5 bases from J, the junction kept 22 bases outside the gene matches. DNA of the CDR3: TGTGCCATCAGCCGGGCCGTTAATAGCGGGAGTAGTGGTGCGGAGACCCAGTACTTC. Its protein product is CAISRAVNSGSSGAETQYF.

This rearrangement joins TRBV29-1 to TRBJ2-2; 8 bases match TRBD2. The germline V gene encodes CDR1 SQVTM and CDR2 ANQGSEA. V lost 4 bases, J lost 6 bases, and 10 bases stayed unmatched. CDR3 length equals 15 residues. The CDR3 is CSVVPGRALSGELFF. The CDR3 DNA sequence: TGCAGCGTTGTTCCCGGGAGGGCCTTGTCCGGGGAGCTGTTTTTT.

In this sample, this clonotype turned up many times. The chain links TRBV12-3 or TRBV12-4 to TRBJ2-5; TRBD2 aligns across 7 bases. With V trimmed by 4 bases and J by 5 bases, 7 bases remained unmatched. The CDR3 is made up of 14 amino acids. The CDR3 sequence is CASSYPPGGETQYF. The CDR3 coding sequence is TGTGCCAGCAGTTACCCCCCGGGGGGTGAGACCCAGTACTTC.

This clonotype showed up just a few times. V and J are TRBV6-5 and TRBJ2-2, with D possibly TRBD2 on 6 matching bases. CDR3 length: 15 amino acids. Trimming removed 0 bases from V and 6 bases from J, with 11 bases in between. Germline lookup yields CDR1 MNHEY and CDR2 SVGAGI. CDR3 bases: TGTGCCAGCAGTTACTCCGTGGGAGGCGCCGGGGAGCTGTTTTTT. Its translation is CASSYSVGGAGELFF.

The chain combines TRBV28 with TRBJ1-2; 9 positions match TRBD1. CDR3 size: 16 residues. Germline CDR1 is MDHEN and CDR2 is SYDVKM. The V segment lost 5 bases and the J segment 6 bases; nucleotides outside the gene matches: 13. CDR3: CASSAPGQGKGDGYTF. DNA of the CDR3: TGTGCCAGCAGTGCCCCGGGACAGGGAAAGGGGGATGGCTACACCTTC.

The CDR3 loop is CASSLSTSPLHF. In DNA, the CDR3 is TGTGCCAGCAGCTTATCTACCTCACCCCTCCACTTT. V is TRBV11-3 and J is TRBJ1-6; no definite D call. Germline CDR1 is SGHNT and CDR2 is YENEEA. The CDR3 consists of 12 residues. V was pared by 2 bases and J by 10 bases, with 6 bases between.

This clonotype occurred a few times. The chain employs TRBV4-1 and TRBJ2-1, with 9 positions matching TRBD2. The CDR3 spans 16 residues. CDR1 is MGHRA and CDR2 is YSYEKL in the germline V gene. V lost 3 bases to trimming and J lost 2 bases; unmatched junction nucleotides: 5. The DNA for the CDR3 is TGCGCCAGCAGCCAGCCTACTAGCGGGCCCTACAATGAGCAGTTCTTC. Its translation: CASSQPTSGPYNEQFF.

This clonotype was recorded many times. J is TRBJ2-1 and V is TRBV2; a possible D gene is TRBD1 (8 bases). Germline V CDR1 and CDR2: SNHLY, FYNNEI. V dropped 6 bases and J dropped 9 bases, with 18 bases sitting between them. The CDR3 sequence is 14 residues long. This chain's CDR3 is CASRPRQGRGEQFF. DNA for the CDR3: TGTGCCAGCAGGCCAAGACAGGGGAGGGGTGAGCAGTTCTTC.